This is a list of T cell receptor beta chains from one sample in a study of blood T cell repertoires in COVID-19. Generated by immunoSEQ multiplex PCR, the TCRdb table keeps only in-frame clones and is missing some. The sample carries approximately 220,000 clones, around 86% recorded once. Sequencing was performed on PBMCs or T cells enriched from blood (not recorded which). Receptors were obtained from a woman aged 40 to 50 with acute COVID-19. CDR3s include the opening cysteine and the closing phenylalanine or tryptophan. Some rows have no size entry. The others give once, few or many, or a class for an expanded clone.

V	size	J	CDR3
TRBV28	-	TRBJ1-2	CASSRTGPNYGYTF
TRBV7-6	-	TRBJ1-5	CASSPGGRVSQPQHF
TRBV27	-	TRBJ2-4	CASTEWSAGGKNIQYF
TRBV5-8	-	TRBJ2-5	CASSLLAQGTQYF
TRBV18	-	TRBJ1-5	CASSSDTSSNQPQHF
TRBV6-5	-	TRBJ2-7	CASRDPGGSYEQYF
TRBV6-6	once	TRBJ1-3	CASREGPSGNTIYF
TRBV21-1	-	TRBJ2-7	CASSKDPLAGSYEQYF
TRBV7-2	many	TRBJ2-7	CASRLAGGSYEQYF
TRBV5-6	-	TRBJ2-5	CASSPGTAQETQYF
TRBV28	-	TRBJ2-7	CASSPRTSGRYEQYF
TRBV3-1/TRBV3-2	-	TRBJ2-5	CASSQELRDGETQYF
TRBV7-2	-	TRBJ2-4	CASSLGPSSNIQYF
TRBV6-1	-	TRBJ2-5	CASSETLAGGPRETQYF
TRBV6-7	-	TRBJ2-5	CASNGGPAAQETQYF
TRBV7-2	-	TRBJ1-5	CASSLGTAGPQHF
TRBV27	-	TRBJ1-2	CASSLSGPTVYGYTF
TRBV2	once	TRBJ1-2	CASRNRGGGYTF
TRBV4-1	few	TRBJ1-2	CASSQTLQGASGYTF
TRBV7-6	-	TRBJ2-5	CASSLLAEGAQETQYF
TRBV7-3	once	TRBJ2-1	CASSTPGLADSYNEQFF
TRBV4-3	-	TRBJ2-2	CASSQQGAGELFF
TRBV28	-	TRBJ1-2	CASSLVSGVYGYTF
TRBV30	-	TRBJ2-2	CAWSQSRELFF
TRBV18	-	TRBJ2-7	CASSPGVTGEQYF
TRBV3-1/TRBV3-2	-	TRBJ2-2	CASSQERLATKANTGELFF
TRBV12-3/TRBV12-4	-	TRBJ2-7	CASGGTPFYEQYF
TRBV30	-	TRBJ1-3	CAWSTGTYTIYF
TRBV7-9	-	TRBJ1-1	CASRDFGDTEAFF
TRBV7-9	-	TRBJ1-6	CASSIDGSSYNSPLHF
TRBV28	once	TRBJ2-1	CASRGGASGRNEQFF
TRBV13	-	TRBJ2-4	CASSLRGGQNIQYF
TRBV4-1	few	TRBJ2-6	CASSQGGLTSGANVLTF
TRBV28	-	TRBJ2-7	CASIAGGRSYEQYF
TRBV15	-	TRBJ2-7	CATSRDRWDSGGYEQYF
TRBV6-5	-	TRBJ2-5	CASGGTGGLETQYF
TRBV11-3	once	TRBJ2-1	CASSLQDWANEQFF
TRBV20-1	once	TRBJ2-7	CSARDSYEQYF
TRBV6-5	-	TRBJ1-5	CASWGQGAGKPQHF
TRBV21-1	-	TRBJ1-3	CASTLDDIPGQRISGNTIYF
TRBV5-1	-	TRBJ2-7	CASGQGSYEQYF
TRBV28	-	TRBJ2-3	CASSFGRLADTDTQYF
TRBV10-3	-	TRBJ1-1	CAISESRQGKRTEAFF
TRBV18	-	TRBJ1-5	CASSPTPGQGLRNQPQHF
TRBV30	-	TRBJ1-1	CASHLTEAFF
TRBV27	-	TRBJ2-7	CASSLSFRGGEQYF
TRBV27	-	TRBJ2-7	CASSSSDGIYEQYF
TRBV19	-	TRBJ2-7	CASSIGVYRYEQYF
TRBV7-3	-	TRBJ2-5	CASSPNRDAETQYF
TRBV2	-	TRBJ2-1	CASSEPSGMGNEQFF
TRBV7-3	-	TRBJ2-1	CASSPGSSGRYEQFF
TRBV3-1/TRBV3-2	few	TRBJ2-7	CASSQQQQGIRYEQYF
TRBV30	-	TRBJ1-5	CAWGSMNNQPQHF
TRBV7-8	once	TRBJ2-7	CASSLWAITNEQYF